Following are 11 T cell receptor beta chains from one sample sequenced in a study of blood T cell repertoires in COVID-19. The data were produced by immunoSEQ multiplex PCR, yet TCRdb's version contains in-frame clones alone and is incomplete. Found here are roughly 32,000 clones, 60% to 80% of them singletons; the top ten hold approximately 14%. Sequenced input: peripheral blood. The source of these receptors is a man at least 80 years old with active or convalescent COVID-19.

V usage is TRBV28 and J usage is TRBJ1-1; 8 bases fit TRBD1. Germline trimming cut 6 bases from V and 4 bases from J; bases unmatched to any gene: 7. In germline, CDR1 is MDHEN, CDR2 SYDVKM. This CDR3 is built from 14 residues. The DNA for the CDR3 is TGTGCCAGCAGCTCAGGGGGCTTTCGCACTGAAGCTTTCTTT. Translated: CASSSGGFRTEAFF.

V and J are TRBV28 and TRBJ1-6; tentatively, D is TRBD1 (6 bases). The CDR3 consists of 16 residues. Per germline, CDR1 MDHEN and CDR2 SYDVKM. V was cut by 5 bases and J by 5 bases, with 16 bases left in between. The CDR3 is CASSPDRRPNNSPLHF. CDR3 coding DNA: TGTGCCAGCAGTCCCGACAGGCGGCCCAATAATTCACCCCTCCACTTT.

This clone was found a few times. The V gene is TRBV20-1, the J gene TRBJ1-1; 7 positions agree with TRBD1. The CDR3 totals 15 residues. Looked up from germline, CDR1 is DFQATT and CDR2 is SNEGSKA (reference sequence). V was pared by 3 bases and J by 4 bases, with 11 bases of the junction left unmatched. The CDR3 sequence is CSASPNHRGRTEAFF. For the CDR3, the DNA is TGCAGTGCTAGTCCCAACCACAGGGGTCGCACTGAAGCTTTCTTT.

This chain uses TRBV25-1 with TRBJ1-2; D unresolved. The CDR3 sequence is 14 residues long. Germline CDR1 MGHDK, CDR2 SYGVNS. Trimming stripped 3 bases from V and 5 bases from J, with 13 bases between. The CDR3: CASSDLTAAYGYTF. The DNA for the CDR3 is TGTGCCAGCAGTGATCTAACGGCAGCGTATGGCTACACCTTC.

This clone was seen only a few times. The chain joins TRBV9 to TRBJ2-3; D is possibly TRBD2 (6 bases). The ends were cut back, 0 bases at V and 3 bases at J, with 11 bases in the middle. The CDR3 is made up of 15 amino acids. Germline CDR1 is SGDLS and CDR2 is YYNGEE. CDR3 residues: CASSVGPSETDTQYF. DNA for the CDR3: TGTGCCAGCAGCGTAGGCCCTAGCGAAACAGATACGCAGTATTTT. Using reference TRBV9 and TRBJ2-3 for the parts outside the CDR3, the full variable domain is DSGVTQTPKHLITATGQRVTLRCSPRSGDLSVYWYQQSLDQGLQFLIQYYNGEERAKGNILERFSAQQFPDLHSELNLSSLELGDSALYFCASSVGPSETDTQYFGPGTRLTVL.

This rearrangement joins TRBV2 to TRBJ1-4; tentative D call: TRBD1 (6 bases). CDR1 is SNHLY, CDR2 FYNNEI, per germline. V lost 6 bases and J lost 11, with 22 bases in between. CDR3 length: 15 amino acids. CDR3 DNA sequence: TGTGCCAGCAGGGGAGTTGGGGGCCGGATGTGGAAACTGTTTTTT. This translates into CASRGVGGRMWKLFF.

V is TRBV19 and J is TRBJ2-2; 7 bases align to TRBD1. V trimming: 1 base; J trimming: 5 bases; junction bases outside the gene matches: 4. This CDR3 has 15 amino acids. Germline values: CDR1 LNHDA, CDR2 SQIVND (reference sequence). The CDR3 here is CASSIAAGGTGELFF. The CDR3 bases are TGTGCCAGTAGTATAGCGGCAGGGGGTACCGGGGAGCTGTTTTTT.

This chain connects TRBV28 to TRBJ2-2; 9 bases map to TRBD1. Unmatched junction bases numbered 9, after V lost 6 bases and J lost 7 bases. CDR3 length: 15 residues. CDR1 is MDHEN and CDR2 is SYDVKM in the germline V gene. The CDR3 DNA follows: TGTGCCAGCAGCCCGGGACAGGGAGTAAACGGGGAGCTGTTTTTT. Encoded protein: CASSPGQGVNGELFF.

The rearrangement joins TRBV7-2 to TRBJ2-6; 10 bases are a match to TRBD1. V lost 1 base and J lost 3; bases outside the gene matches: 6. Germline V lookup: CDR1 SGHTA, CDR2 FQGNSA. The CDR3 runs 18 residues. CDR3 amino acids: CASSLVTGGVGGANVLTF. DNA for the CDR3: TGTGCCAGCAGCTTAGTGACAGGGGGCGTCGGTGGGGCCAACGTCCTGACTTTC.

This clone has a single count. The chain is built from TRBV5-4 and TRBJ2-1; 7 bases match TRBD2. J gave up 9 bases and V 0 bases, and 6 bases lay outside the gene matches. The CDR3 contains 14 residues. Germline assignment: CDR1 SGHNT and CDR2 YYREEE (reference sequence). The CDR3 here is CASSLDGGSIEQFF. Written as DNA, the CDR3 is TGTGCCAGCAGCTTGGATGGCGGGAGTATTGAGCAGTTCTTC.

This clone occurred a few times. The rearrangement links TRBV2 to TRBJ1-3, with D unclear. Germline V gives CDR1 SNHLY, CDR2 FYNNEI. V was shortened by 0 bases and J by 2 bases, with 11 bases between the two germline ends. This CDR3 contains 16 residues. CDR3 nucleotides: TGTGCCAGCAGTGAAGCGCCGGGTTGGGCTGGAAACACCATATATTTT. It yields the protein CASSEAPGWAGNTIYF.